Included here is one T cell receptor beta chain sequence, with context. Its antigen is not identified. The PCR ran on 60 Vbeta and 13 Jbeta primers. The assay was immunoSEQ multiplex PCR, and TCRdb's table has in-frame clones only and misses some. The sample consists of about 94,000 clones, 50% to 75% of them appearing once. The data originate from a study of cytomegalovirus exposure and HLA in healthy donors. Overall study results and limits: Reports described diagnosis of cytomegalovirus status by the classifier as highly specific and sensitive.

Between the trimmed V and J ends, which lost 6 bases and 4 bases, there was a span of 16 bases. This CDR3 has 14 amino acids. The germline V gene has CDR1 LNHDA and CDR2 SQIVND (reference sequence). The chain recombines TRBV19 with TRBJ2-7, with D perhaps TRBD2 (6 bases). The origin of this receptor is a man aged 25-45 years in good health and CMV-seronegative. Specimen: PBMCs. The CDR3 region has the DNA TGTGCCAGTAGGAGTAGCGGAGAACTATACGAGCAGTACTTC. It specifies CASRSSGELYEQYF.